The present entry profiles one T cell receptor beta chain with its context. The source of the sample is a study of blood T cells in healthy people across ages. A second PCR, run for roughly 7 to 12 cycles, used a sample-barcoded 5' primer plus a J-beta primer mix. MiXCR, run by TCRdb on the 5' RACE reads, gives a single entry per CDR3 protein. Of approximately 900,000 distinct CDR3 sequences in the sample, about 29% were seen once. Germline values: CDR1 DFQATT, CDR2 SNEGSKA (reference sequence). V gave up 4 bases and J gave up 0 bases, with 14 bases separating them. CDR3 length: 15 amino acids. At least 5.5 micrograms of total RNA were extracted per sample. These data also featured in a second study, about T cells of mothers and their children. As that report states: Each child gave 2.5 million to 3.5 million TCR beta CDR3 reads (each mother, over 9.5 million). Related and unrelated pairs show TCR recombination output that thymic selection shapes similarly.

The specimen was blood. This clonotype was obtained from a woman in her thirties or forties in good health. The chain recombines TRBV20-1 with TRBJ2-3, with D uncertain. Here the CDR3 DNA reads TGCAGTGCTAACCTCCCCTCGCTAAGCACAGATACGCAGTATTTT. Its translation: CSANLPSLSTDTQYF.